Listed below are T cell receptor beta chains from one sample, sequenced in a study of blood T cell repertoires in COVID-19. Data came from immunoSEQ multiplex PCR; TCRdb stores just in-frame clones and leaves some out. This table holds 150,000 to 200,000 clones, 70% to 85% found once. Material: PBMCs or T cells enriched from blood (not recorded which). These receptors all come from a man aged 50 or older who had recovered from COVID-19. The CDR3 runs from the conserved cysteine through the conserved F or W. Each record gives: V gene, D gene, J gene, clone size, CDR3 DNA, CDR3 protein. A D gene is named only where the DNA matches it firmly. Size tells how often a clone was seen (once, few, many) or the class of an expanded clone, and some rows leave it out.

v_gene: TRBV27
d_gene: NA
j_gene: TRBJ1-5
abundance: few
CDR3nt: TGTGCCAGCAGTTTCGCGGGGGGCAATCAGCCCCAGCATTTT
CDR3aa: CASSFAGGNQPQHF

v_gene: TRBV9
d_gene: NA
j_gene: TRBJ1-4
abundance: NA
CDR3nt: TGTGCCAGCAGCGTAGGATGGGGGGACGGAATCGAAAAACTGTTTTTT
CDR3aa: CASSVGWGDGIEKLFF

v_gene: TRBV7-2
d_gene: TRBD1
j_gene: TRBJ1-6
abundance: NA
CDR3nt: TGTGCCAGCAGCTTCCACGACAGGGGGAATTCACCCCTCCACTTT
CDR3aa: CASSFHDRGNSPLHF

v_gene: TRBV27
d_gene: TRBD1
j_gene: TRBJ2-1
abundance: once
CDR3nt: TGTGCCAGCAGTTCATCCGGGACAGGGGTTTACAATGAGCAGTTCTTC
CDR3aa: CASSSSGTGVYNEQFF

v_gene: TRBV10-3
d_gene: TRBD1
j_gene: TRBJ2-5
abundance: NA
CDR3nt: TGTGCCATCAGTGCAGGGGGAGAGACCCAGTACTTC
CDR3aa: CAISAGGETQYF

v_gene: TRBV3-1/TRBV3-2
d_gene: TRBD1
j_gene: TRBJ1-2
abundance: NA
CDR3nt: TGTGCCAGCAGCCGTAACAGACAGGGTATAACCTTC
CDR3aa: CASSRNRQGITF

v_gene: TRBV28
d_gene: NA
j_gene: TRBJ1-6
abundance: NA
CDR3nt: TGTGCCAGCAGAAAACTTGAGGTTTATAATTCACCCCTCCACTTT
CDR3aa: CASRKLEVYNSPLHF

v_gene: TRBV14
d_gene: TRBD1
j_gene: TRBJ1-1
abundance: NA
CDR3nt: TGTGCCAGCAGCGGACAGGGGATGAACACTGAAGCTTTCTTT
CDR3aa: CASSGQGMNTEAFF

v_gene: TRBV29-1
d_gene: NA
j_gene: TRBJ2-7
abundance: NA
CDR3nt: TGCAGCGTTGTAACAGGGTTATTCAACGAGCAGTACTTC
CDR3aa: CSVVTGLFNEQYF

v_gene: TRBV15
d_gene: NA
j_gene: TRBJ2-5
abundance: NA
CDR3nt: TGTGCCACCAGCACAGATGTACGAGCTCAAGAGACCCAGTACTTC
CDR3aa: CATSTDVRAQETQYF

v_gene: TRBV7-9
d_gene: NA
j_gene: TRBJ2-5
abundance: NA
CDR3nt: TGTGCCAGCAGCTTCGGGCAGGGAGAGACCCAGTACTTC
CDR3aa: CASSFGQGETQYF

v_gene: TRBV5-1
d_gene: NA
j_gene: TRBJ1-1
abundance: few
CDR3nt: TGCGCCAGCAGCTTGTTAGTGGAGACTGAAGCTTTCTTT
CDR3aa: CASSLLVETEAFF

v_gene: TRBV13
d_gene: NA
j_gene: TRBJ1-1
abundance: few
CDR3nt: TGTGCCAGCAGCTTAATGGGCCATGAAGCTTTCTTT
CDR3aa: CASSLMGHEAFF

v_gene: TRBV4-3
d_gene: TRBD1
j_gene: TRBJ2-7
abundance: once
CDR3nt: TGCGCCAGCAGCCTAGGACAGGGTCTATCCTACGAGCAGTACTTC
CDR3aa: CASSLGQGLSYEQYF

v_gene: TRBV14
d_gene: NA
j_gene: TRBJ2-5
abundance: NA
CDR3nt: TGTGCCAGCAGCCAAGAACTAGGAGCAGAGACCCAGTACTTC
CDR3aa: CASSQELGAETQYF

v_gene: TRBV10-1
d_gene: TRBD2
j_gene: TRBJ2-2
abundance: few
CDR3nt: TGCGCCGGGAAGACGGGGGGGCCGGACACCGGGGAGCTGTTTTTT
CDR3aa: CAGKTGGPDTGELFF

v_gene: TRBV9
d_gene: TRBD1
j_gene: TRBJ1-3
abundance: NA
CDR3nt: TGTGCCAGCAGCGTAGAGGGGGGACAGCGGAGCTCTGGAAACACCATATATTTT
CDR3aa: CASSVEGGQRSSGNTIYF

v_gene: TRBV3-1/TRBV3-2
d_gene: NA
j_gene: TRBJ2-1
abundance: NA
CDR3nt: TGTGCCAGCAGCCAAGTCGCCAGGGCCTACAATGAGCAGTTCTTC
CDR3aa: CASSQVARAYNEQFF

v_gene: TRBV19
d_gene: TRBD1
j_gene: TRBJ1-5
abundance: NA
CDR3nt: TGTGCCAGTAGTCCGCTTGGCACAGGGGGTACGAATCAGCCCCAGCATTTT
CDR3aa: CASSPLGTGGTNQPQHF

v_gene: TRBV19
d_gene: NA
j_gene: TRBJ1-6
abundance: once
CDR3nt: TGTGCCAGTAGTGCTGACTCGTATAATTCACCCCTCCACTTT
CDR3aa: CASSADSYNSPLHF

v_gene: TRBV7-9
d_gene: TRBD1
j_gene: TRBJ1-1
abundance: few
CDR3nt: TGTGCCACCCACGACAGGGGTACTGAAGCTTTCTTT
CDR3aa: CATHDRGTEAFF

v_gene: TRBV6-1
d_gene: NA
j_gene: TRBJ1-4
abundance: NA
CDR3nt: TGTGCCAGCAGTGAAGACAGATATGCAACTAATGAAAAACTGTTTTTT
CDR3aa: CASSEDRYATNEKLFF

v_gene: TRBV21-1
d_gene: NA
j_gene: TRBJ2-4
abundance: NA
CDR3nt: TGTGCCAGCAGCAACCCCTCGCGGGGCACTCAGTACTTC
CDR3aa: CASSNPSRGTQYF

v_gene: TRBV9
d_gene: NA
j_gene: TRBJ2-2
abundance: once
CDR3nt: TGTGCCAGCAGCGTAGCTTCGGGAGTGGGGGAGCTGTTTTTT
CDR3aa: CASSVASGVGELFF

v_gene: TRBV27
d_gene: TRBD1
j_gene: TRBJ1-2
abundance: few
CDR3nt: TGTGCCAGCAGTCTCCTGACAGGGGTCGGCTACACCTTC
CDR3aa: CASSLLTGVGYTF

v_gene: TRBV29-1
d_gene: NA
j_gene: TRBJ1-4
abundance: NA
CDR3nt: TGCAGCGTTGAAGGGCAGAACGCTGAAAAACTGTTTTTT
CDR3aa: CSVEGQNAEKLFF